These 9 T cell receptor beta chains share one sample of origin, sequenced in a study of blood T cell repertoires in COVID-19. Method: immunoSEQ multiplex PCR; TCRdb's copy keeps in-frame clones and lacks some. The table includes a few hundred thousand clones, around 81% detected once. The sample was peripheral blood. The receptors originated from a woman aged 70 to 79 with acute or convalescent COVID-19.

This chain connects TRBV5-6 to TRBJ2-5, with a weak D call TRBD1 (5 bases). Between the trimmed V and J ends, which lost 0 bases and 6 bases, there was a span of 9 bases. The CDR3 length is 13 residues. CDR1 is SGHDT, CDR2 YYEEEE, per germline. Here the CDR3 DNA reads TGTGCCAGCAGCTTGGATAGGGGTAAGACCCAGTACTTC. This sequence encodes CASSLDRGKTQYF.

In its sample, this clone was seen a few times. The chain joins TRBV5-1 to TRBJ1-4; TRBD1 is a possible D gene (6 bases). This CDR3 has 14 residues. Trimming pared 3 bases from V and 3 bases from J, leaving 9 bases between. Germline loops: CDR1 SGHRS, CDR2 YFSETQ. CDR3: CASSSSGANEKLFF. The CDR3 region has the DNA TGCGCCAGCAGCTCCTCAGGGGCTAATGAAAAACTGTTTTTT. The full variable domain, rest sourced from reference TRBV5-1 and TRBJ1-4, is KAGVTQTPRYLIKTRGQQVTLSCSPISGHRSVSWYQQTPGQGLQFLFEYFSETQRNKGNFPGRFSGRQFSNSRSEMNVSTLELGDSALYLCASSSSGANEKLFFGSGTQLSVL.

The V and J genes are TRBV10-1 and TRBJ1-1, with TRBD1 matching 7 bases. This CDR3 comprises 16 residues. V was clipped by 5 bases and J by 3 bases; unmatched bases: 12. Looked up from germline, CDR1 is WNHNN and CDR2 is SYGVQD (reference sequence). The CDR3 loop reads CASSRKSGQGDTEAFF. In nucleotides, the CDR3 is TGCGCCAGCAGTCGGAAGTCGGGCCAGGGGGACACTGAAGCTTTCTTT.

CDR3 in amino acids: CASSVEPGATNEKLFF. The CDR3 nucleotides read TGTGCCAGCAGCGTCGAACCAGGGGCTACTAATGAAAAACTGTTTTTT. The chain is built from TRBV9 and TRBJ1-4, with TRBD1 as a possible D gene (6 bases). Trimming removed 2 bases at V and 2 bases at J, with 13 bases between. From germline, CDR1 is SGDLS and CDR2 YYNGEE. The CDR3 runs to 16 residues.

The V and J genes are TRBV9 and TRBJ2-1; TRBD1 agrees at 7 bases. Germline lookup yields CDR1 SGDLS and CDR2 YYNGEE. This CDR3 has 14 residues. The V and J ends lost 4 bases and 9 bases, in that order; junction bases with no gene match: 10. The CDR3 sequence: CASSFRDSFAEQFF. The CDR3 DNA follows: TGTGCCAGCAGCTTCCGGGACAGCTTTGCTGAGCAGTTCTTC. Based on the CDR3 plus reference TRBV9 and TRBJ2-1, the full variable domain is DSGVTQTPKHLITATGQRVTLRCSPRSGDLSVYWYQQSLDQGLQFLIQYYNGEERAKGNILERFSAQQFPDLHSELNLSSLELGDSALYFCASSFRDSFAEQFFGPGTRLTVL.

The V call is TRBV24-1, the J call TRBJ2-3, with D maybe TRBD2 (6 bases). This CDR3 has 16 amino acids. The germline V gene encodes CDR1 KGHDR and CDR2 SFDVKD. V gave up 1 base and J gave up 0 bases, with 10 bases separating them. CDR3 coding DNA: TGTGCCACCAGTGATTTCTTGGGGGGTAGCACAGATACGCAGTATTTT. Translating gives CATSDFLGGSTDTQYF.

The CDR3 sequence is CASSLGYNRDRGYEQYF. The CDR3 DNA sequence: TGTGCCAGCAGCTTAGGATACAACCGGGACAGGGGATACGAGCAGTACTTC. The V gene is TRBV7-9, the J gene TRBJ2-7; 10 bases align to TRBD1. CDR3 length: 17 amino acids. Trimming at V came to 1 base and at J to 4 bases, leaving 10 bases not matched to a gene. Germline V lookup: CDR1 SEHNR, CDR2 FQNEAQ (reference sequence).

The chain carries TRBV10-2 and TRBJ2-2; TRBD2 matches 11 bases. Germline V CDR1 and CDR2: WSHSY, SAAADI. The CDR3 length is 15 residues. V shed 8 bases, J shed 3 bases, and the junction held 5 bases outside the gene matches. The CDR3 coding sequence is TGCGCCAGCCGGACGGGACTAGCGGACACCGGGGAGCTGTTTTTT. Its protein product is CASRTGLADTGELFF.

There are many counts of this clone. CDR3 amino acids: CASSPLQGIDQPQHF. The CDR3, as DNA: TGTGCCAGCTCACCCTTGCAGGGGATCGATCAGCCCCAGCATTTT. The V and J genes are TRBV18 and TRBJ1-5; TRBD1 is a possible D gene (6 bases). V was cut by 3 bases and J by 5 bases, with 14 bases left in between. The CDR3 runs to 15 residues. Per germline, CDR1 KGHSH and CDR2 LQKENI.